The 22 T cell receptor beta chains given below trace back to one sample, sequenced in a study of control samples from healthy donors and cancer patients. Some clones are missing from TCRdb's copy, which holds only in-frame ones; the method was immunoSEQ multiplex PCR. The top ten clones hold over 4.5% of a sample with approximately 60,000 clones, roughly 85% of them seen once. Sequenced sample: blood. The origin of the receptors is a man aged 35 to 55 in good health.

CDR3 sequence (DNA): TGTGCCAGCAGTGTCTTTCACACTGGGGCCACAGATACGCAGTATTTT. Amino acids: CASSVFHTGATDTQYF. This rearrangement joins TRBV6-4 to TRBJ2-3, with a possible D match to TRBD1 (5 bases). Germline lookup yields CDR1 MRHNA and CDR2 SNTAGT. The CDR3 has 16 residues. V was shortened by 4 bases and J by 2 bases, with 16 bases between the two germline ends.

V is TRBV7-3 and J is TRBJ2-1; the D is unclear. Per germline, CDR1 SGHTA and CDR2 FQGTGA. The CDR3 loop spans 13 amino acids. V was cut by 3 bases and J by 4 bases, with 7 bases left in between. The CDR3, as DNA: TGTGCCAGCAGCTTGGGCCGGTACAATGAGCAGTTCTTC. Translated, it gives CASSLGRYNEQFF.

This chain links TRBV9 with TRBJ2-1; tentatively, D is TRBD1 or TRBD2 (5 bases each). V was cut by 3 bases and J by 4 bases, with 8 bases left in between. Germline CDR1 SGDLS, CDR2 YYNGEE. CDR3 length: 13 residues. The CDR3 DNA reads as TGTGCCAGCAGCGGGGACGTTTACAATGAGCAGTTCTTC. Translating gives CASSGDVYNEQFF. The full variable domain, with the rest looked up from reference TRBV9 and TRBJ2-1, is DSGVTQTPKHLITATGQRVTLRCSPRSGDLSVYWYQQSLDQGLQFLIQYYNGEERAKGNILERFSAQQFPDLHSELNLSSLELGDSALYFCASSGDVYNEQFFGPGTRLTVL.

CDR3 in amino acids: CASRPRGSGNTIYF. DNA of the CDR3: TGTGCCAGCAGACCAAGGGGCTCTGGAAACACCATATATTTT. The genes are TRBV6-5 and TRBJ1-3, with D maybe TRBD1 (5 bases). V was shortened by 6 bases and J by 0 bases, with 9 bases between the two germline ends. CDR1 is MNHEY and CDR2 is SVGAGI in the germline V gene. This CDR3 comprises 14 residues.

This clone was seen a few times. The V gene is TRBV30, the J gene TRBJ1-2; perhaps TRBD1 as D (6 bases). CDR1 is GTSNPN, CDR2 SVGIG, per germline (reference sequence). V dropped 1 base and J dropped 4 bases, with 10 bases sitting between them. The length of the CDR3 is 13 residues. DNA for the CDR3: TGTGCCTGGAGTGGACAGGAGTCCTATGGCTACACCTTC. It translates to CAWSGQESYGYTF.

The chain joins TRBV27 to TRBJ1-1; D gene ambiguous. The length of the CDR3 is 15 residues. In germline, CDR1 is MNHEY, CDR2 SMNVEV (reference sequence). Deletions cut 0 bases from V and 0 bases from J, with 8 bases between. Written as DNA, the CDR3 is TGTGCCAGCAGTTTATCCAGGTCACTGAACACTGAAGCTTTCTTT. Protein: CASSLSRSLNTEAFF.

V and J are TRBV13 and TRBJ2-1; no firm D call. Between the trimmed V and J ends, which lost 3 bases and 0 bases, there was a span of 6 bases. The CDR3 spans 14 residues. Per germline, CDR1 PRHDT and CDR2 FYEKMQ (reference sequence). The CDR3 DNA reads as TGTGCCAGCAGCTTGCCAGGCTCCTACAATGAGCAGTTCTTC. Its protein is CASSLPGSYNEQFF.

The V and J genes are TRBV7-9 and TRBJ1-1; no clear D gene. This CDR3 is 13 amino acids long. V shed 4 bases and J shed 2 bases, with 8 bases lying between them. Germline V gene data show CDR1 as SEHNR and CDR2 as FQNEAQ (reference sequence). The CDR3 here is CASSYYTNTEAFF. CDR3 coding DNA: TGTGCCAGCAGCTACTATACAAACACTGAAGCTTTCTTT. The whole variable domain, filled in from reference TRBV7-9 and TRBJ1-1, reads DTGVSQNPRHKITKRGQNVTFRCDPISEHNRLYWYRQTLGQGPEFLTYFQNEAQLEKSRLLSDRFSAERPKGSFSTLEIQRTEQGDSAMYLCASSYYTNTEAFFGQGTRLTVV.

The CDR3 is CASSLGLGIVDEQFF. CDR3 sequence (DNA): TGTGCCAGCAGCTTAGGCCTGGGAATAGTCGATGAGCAGTTCTTC. The chain employs TRBV11-2 and TRBJ2-1; D call uncertain. This CDR3 is 15 amino acids long. V was shortened by 1 base and J by 8 bases, with 15 bases between the two germline ends. Germline lookup yields CDR1 SGHAT and CDR2 FQNNGV.

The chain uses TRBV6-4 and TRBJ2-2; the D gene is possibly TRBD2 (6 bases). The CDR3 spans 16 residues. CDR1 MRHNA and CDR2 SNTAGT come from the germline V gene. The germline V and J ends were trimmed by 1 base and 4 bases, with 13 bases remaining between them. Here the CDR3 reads CASSDLVRGSTGELFF. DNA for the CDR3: TGTGCCAGCAGTGACTTGGTACGGGGGTCCACCGGGGAGCTGTTTTTT.

The DNA for the CDR3 is TGTGCCAGCAGCTTGCGTCGGACCGGGGAGCTGTTTTTT. Residues: CASSLRRTGELFF. The chain carries TRBV5-8 and TRBJ2-2, with D unresolved. Trimming stripped 1 base from V and 5 bases from J, with 6 bases between. CDR3 size: 13 residues. CDR1 is SGHTS and CDR2 is YDEGEE in the germline V gene.

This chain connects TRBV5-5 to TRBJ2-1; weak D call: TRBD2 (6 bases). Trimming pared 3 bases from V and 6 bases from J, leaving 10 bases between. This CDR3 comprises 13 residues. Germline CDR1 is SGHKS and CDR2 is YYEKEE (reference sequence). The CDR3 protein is CASSWAGGNEQFF. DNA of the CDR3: TGTGCCAGCAGCTGGGCCGGGGGCAATGAGCAGTTCTTC.

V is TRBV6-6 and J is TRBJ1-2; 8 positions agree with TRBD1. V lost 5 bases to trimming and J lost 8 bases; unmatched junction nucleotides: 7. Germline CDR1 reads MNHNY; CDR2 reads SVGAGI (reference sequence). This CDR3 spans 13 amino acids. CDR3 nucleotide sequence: TGTGCCAGCAGTACCCGGACAGGGTACGGCTACACCTTC. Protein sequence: CASSTRTGYGYTF.

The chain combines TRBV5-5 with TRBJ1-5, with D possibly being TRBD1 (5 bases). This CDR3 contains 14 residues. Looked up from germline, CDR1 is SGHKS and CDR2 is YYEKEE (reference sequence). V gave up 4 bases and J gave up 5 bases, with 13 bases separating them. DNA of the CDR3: TGTGCCAGCAGCAAAAGACAGAGAGATCAGCCCCAGCATTTT. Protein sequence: CASSKRQRDQPQHF.

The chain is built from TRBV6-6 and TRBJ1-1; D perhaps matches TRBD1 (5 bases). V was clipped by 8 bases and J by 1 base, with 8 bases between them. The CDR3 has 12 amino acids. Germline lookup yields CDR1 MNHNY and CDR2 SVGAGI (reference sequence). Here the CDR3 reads CASGRGNTEAFF. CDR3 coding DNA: TGTGCCAGCGGGAGGGGGAACACTGAAGCTTTCTTT.

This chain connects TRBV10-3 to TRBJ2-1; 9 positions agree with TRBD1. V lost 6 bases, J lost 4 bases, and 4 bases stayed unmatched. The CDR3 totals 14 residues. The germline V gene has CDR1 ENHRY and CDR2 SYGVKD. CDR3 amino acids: CAIRPGQGYNEQFF. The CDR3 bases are TGTGCCATCAGGCCGGGACAGGGTTACAATGAGCAGTTCTTC.

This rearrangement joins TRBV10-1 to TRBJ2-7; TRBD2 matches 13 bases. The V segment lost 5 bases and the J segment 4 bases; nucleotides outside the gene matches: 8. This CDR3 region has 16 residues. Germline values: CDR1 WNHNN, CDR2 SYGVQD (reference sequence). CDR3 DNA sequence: TGCGCCAGCAGTCAAAGACTAGCGGGGGGCCCATACGAGCAGTACTTC. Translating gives CASSQRLAGGPYEQYF.

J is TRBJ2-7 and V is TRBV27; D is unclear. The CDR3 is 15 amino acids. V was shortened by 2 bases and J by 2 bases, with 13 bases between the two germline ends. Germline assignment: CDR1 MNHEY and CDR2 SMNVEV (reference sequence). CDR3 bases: TGTGCCAGCAGTTTAATGGGCAGGTCAGCCTACGAGCAGTACTTC. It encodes CASSLMGRSAYEQYF.

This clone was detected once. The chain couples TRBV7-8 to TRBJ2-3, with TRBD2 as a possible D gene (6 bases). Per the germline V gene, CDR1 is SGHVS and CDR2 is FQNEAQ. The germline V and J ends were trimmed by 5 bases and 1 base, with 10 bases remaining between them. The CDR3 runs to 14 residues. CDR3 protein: CASSPGGGTDTQYF. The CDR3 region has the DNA TGTGCCAGCAGCCCCGGGGGAGGCACAGATACGCAGTATTTT.

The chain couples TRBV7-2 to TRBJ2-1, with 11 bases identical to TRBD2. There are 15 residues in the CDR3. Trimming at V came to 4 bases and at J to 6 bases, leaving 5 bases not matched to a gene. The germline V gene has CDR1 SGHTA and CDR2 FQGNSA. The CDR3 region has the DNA TGTGCCAGCAGCTCTAGCGGGGGGCGAAGCAATGAGCAGTTCTTC. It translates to CASSSSGGRSNEQFF.

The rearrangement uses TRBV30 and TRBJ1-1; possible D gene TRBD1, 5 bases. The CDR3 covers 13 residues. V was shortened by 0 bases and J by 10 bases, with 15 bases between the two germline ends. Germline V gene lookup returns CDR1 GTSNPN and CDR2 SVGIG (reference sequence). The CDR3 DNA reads TGTGCCTGGAGTGTAGTGAAGAGGGGAGGAGCTTTCTTT. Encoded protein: CAWSVVKRGGAFF.

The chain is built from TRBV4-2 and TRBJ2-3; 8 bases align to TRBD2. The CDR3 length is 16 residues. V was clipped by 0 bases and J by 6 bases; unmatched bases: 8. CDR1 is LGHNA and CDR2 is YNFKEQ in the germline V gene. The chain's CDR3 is CASSQENIAGLDTQYF. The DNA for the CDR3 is TGTGCCAGCAGCCAAGAGAATATAGCGGGATTGGATACGCAGTATTTT.